The 7 T cell receptor beta chains reported below all come from one sample, sequenced in a study of OX40 agonist ivuxolimab in advanced cancers. The method was immunoSEQ multiplex PCR; TCRdb's version includes in-frame clones alone and lacks a portion of them. The sample has some 82,000 clones; approximately 95% are singletons. Sample: CD4+ or CD8+ T cells sorted from blood, taken in a trial of the OX40 agonist ivuxolimab. The receptors derive from an adult with an advanced solid tumor such as melanoma, head and neck, liver or kidney cancer.

V usage is TRBV18 and J usage is TRBJ2-7, with D possibly TRBD1 on 5 matching bases. Trimming left V 3 bases short and J 4 bases short, with 10 bases between. The CDR3 has 13 residues. Germline loops: CDR1 KGHSH, CDR2 LQKENI. In nucleotides, the CDR3 is TGTGCCAGCTCACCGGGGCCCGGTTACGAGCAGTACTTC. This encodes CASSPGPGYEQYF.

This clone was observed once. The rearrangement joins TRBV29-1 to TRBJ2-1, with TRBD2 matching over 9 bases. From germline, CDR1 is SQVTM and CDR2 ANQGSEA. The CDR3 covers 18 residues. V was clipped by 7 bases and J by 2 bases; unmatched bases: 18. The CDR3 sequence is CSAGGGGGRAWTYNEQFF. The CDR3 bases are TGCAGCGCAGGAGGCGGAGGCGGGAGGGCCTGGACCTACAATGAGCAGTTCTTC.

J is TRBJ2-3 and V is TRBV7-9, with a possible D match to TRBD2 (5 bases). Germline loops: CDR1 SEHNR, CDR2 FQNEAQ (reference sequence). V was clipped by 5 bases and J by 3 bases, with 15 bases between them. The CDR3 spans 15 residues. CDR3 amino acids: CASSQRYTGTDTQYF. The DNA of the CDR3 is TGTGCCAGCAGCCAGAGGTACACGGGGACAGATACGCAGTATTTT.

This rearrangement joins TRBV21-1 to TRBJ1-2. TRBV21-1 represents a pseudogene. The CDR3 is 18 residues long. DNA for the CDR3: TGTGCCAGCAGCAAATTGGAGGAAGACGGGGATGCTAACTATGGCTACACCTTC. Its translation: CASSKLEEDGDANYGYTF.

This chain connects TRBV7-9 to TRBJ1-2; D gene unclear. V shed 5 bases and J shed 7 bases, with 17 bases lying between them. Germline V CDR1 and CDR2: SEHNR, FQNEAQ (reference sequence). There are 14 residues in the CDR3. CDR3 protein: CASSIGGTTSGYTF. DNA for the CDR3: TGTGCCAGCAGCATAGGCGGCACGACCTCTGGCTACACCTTC. The whole variable domain, remainder taken from reference TRBV7-9 and TRBJ1-2, is DTGVSQNPRHKITKRGQNVTFRCDPISEHNRLYWYRQTLGQGPEFLTYFQNEAQLEKSRLLSDRFSAERPKGSFSTLEIQRTEQGDSAMYLCASSIGGTTSGYTFGSGTRLTVV.

The chain is built from TRBV2 and TRBJ1-4; D gene uncertain. Trimming removed 0 bases from V and 8 bases from J, with 13 bases in between. The germline CDR1 and CDR2 sequences are SNHLY and FYNNEI. The CDR3 is made up of 15 amino acids. CDR3 amino acids: CASSEASSIGEKLFF. In nucleotides, the CDR3 is TGTGCCAGCAGTGAAGCATCGTCTATCGGGGAAAAACTGTTTTTT. The whole variable domain, filled in from reference TRBV2 and TRBJ1-4, reads EPEVTQTPSHQVTQMGQEVILRCVPISNHLYFYWYRQILGQKVEFLVSFYNNEISEKSEIFDDQFSVERPDGSNFTLKIRSTKLEDSAMYFCASSEASSIGEKLFFGSGTQLSVL.

V is TRBV27 and J is TRBJ2-1; 7 positions match TRBD2. V lost 7 bases and J lost 2; bases outside the gene matches: 5. The length of the CDR3 is 14 residues. Germline V gives CDR1 MNHEY, CDR2 SMNVEV (reference sequence). CDR3 sequence: CASKRDGPYNEQFF. The CDR3, as DNA: TGTGCCAGCAAGCGGGACGGGCCCTACAATGAGCAGTTCTTC.